Here is one T cell receptor (beta chain) with its context. Its antigen is unknown. Time point indicated: new active TB diagnosis, blood taken before or within 7 days of starting treatment. Tuberculosis was confirmed by positive sputum smear and/or M. tuberculosis culture. Each donor contributed about 100,000 T cells on average, unsorted. These data come from a study of T cells in tuberculosis. Points from the study as a whole: Smaller distances to GMM-specific TCRs suggested their expansion in active tuberculosis. Shorter CDR3-alpha in active tuberculosis partly drove smaller distances.

The table came from immunoSEQ multiplex PCR; TCRdb's copy has only in-frame clones and leaves some out. This table has tens of thousands of clones, 90% to 95% appearing once. This CDR3 region has 13 residues. Per the germline V gene, CDR1 is ENHRY and CDR2 is SYGVKD. Trimming removed 1 base from V and 5 bases from J, with 8 bases in between. The genes are TRBV10-3 and TRBJ1-1, with unresolved D. The clonotype comes from an adult with tuberculosis. This specimen consisted of PBMCs, obtained at tuberculosis diagnosis. CDR3 in amino acids: CAISEFGGTEAFF. For the CDR3, the DNA is TGTGCCATCAGTGAGTTTGGAGGGACTGAAGCTTTCTTT.